Listed below are T cell receptor beta chains from one sample, sequenced in a study of CD8 T cells in Susac syndrome. TCRdb re-analysed the immunoSEQ multiplex PCR reads in MiXCR, keeping a single row per CDR3 protein. The sample yields tens of thousands of distinct CDR3 sequences, around 93% seen once. Sequencing was done on a sample of CD4+ T cells from PBMCs. These receptor sequences come from a human donor with Susac syndrome. Each CDR3 is given with its conserved first and last residue. Each record gives: CDR3 length, V gene, J gene, clone size, D gene, CDR3 protein, CDR3 DNA. A D gene is named only where the DNA matches it firmly. Clone size is stated in some rows and not others, as once, few, many or a class when expanded.

13,TRBV10-3,TRBJ1-6,-,-,CAITPQVNSPLHF,TGTGCCATCACCCCACAGGTTAATTCACCCCTCCACTTT
14,TRBV7-2,TRBJ2-3,-,-,CASSPTFSTDTQYF,TGTGCCAGCAGCCCCACCTTTAGCACAGATACGCAGTATTTT
14,TRBV29-1,TRBJ2-1,-,-,CSVEGTASPRGQFF,TGCAGCGTTGAAGGTACAGCCTCACCCCGGGGGCAGTTCTTC
15,TRBV7-2,TRBJ2-5,-,TRBD2,CASSLQLAGAETQYF,TGTGCCAGCAGCTTACAGCTAGCGGGGGCAGAGACCCAGTACTTC
14,TRBV7-2,TRBJ2-3,-,TRBD2,CASSLASGGDTQYF,TGTGCCAGCAGCTTAGCTAGCGGGGGAGATACGCAGTATTTT
17,TRBV6-1,TRBJ2-3,-,TRBD2,CASSPSGTSGGSDTQYF,TGTGCCAGCAGTCCCTCCGGGACTAGCGGGGGATCAGATACGCAGTATTTT
15,TRBV12-3/TRBV12-4,TRBJ1-5,once,-,CASSLYGGSAQPQHF,TGTGCCAGCAGTTTATATGGGGGGTCGGCTCAGCCCCAGCATTTT
16,TRBV7-9,TRBJ2-2,-,-,CASSFSDKADTGELFF,TGTGCCAGCAGCTTCTCGGACAAGGCGGACACCGGGGAGCTGTTTTTT
13,TRBV29-1,TRBJ1-2,-,-,CSALPGGFYGYTF,TGCAGCGCCTTGCCGGGGGGTTTCTATGGCTACACCTTC
12,TRBV10-3,TRBJ1-2,-,-,CAISEQVGGYTF,TGTGCCATCAGTGAACAGGTTGGGGGCTACACCTTC
16,TRBV5-4,TRBJ2-3,-,TRBD2,CASSSGLAGPTDTQYF,TGTGCCAGCAGTTCTGGACTAGCGGGGCCCACAGATACGCAGTATTTT
14,TRBV25-1,TRBJ2-5,-,-,CATLRTATTETQYF,TGTGCCACACTAAGGACAGCAACTACGGAGACCCAGTACTTC
12,TRBV5-1,TRBJ2-2,-,-,CASSLGPGELFF,TGCGCCAGCAGCTTGGGACCCGGGGAGCTGTTTTTT
15,TRBV7-3,TRBJ2-5,-,-,CASSRGSAAQETQYF,TGTGCCAGCAGCCGTGGATCGGCAGCACAAGAGACCCAGTACTTC
16,TRBV28,TRBJ1-6,-,TRBD1,CAIPLLPGQGSSPLHF,TGTGCCATCCCCCTCCTTCCGGGACAGGGTAGTTCACCCCTCCACTTT
14,TRBV12-3/TRBV12-4,TRBJ2-1,-,TRBD1,CASRPDRGPGEQFF,TGTGCCAGCAGGCCGGACAGGGGCCCTGGTGAGCAGTTCTTC
18,TRBV18,TRBJ2-7,-,TRBD2,CASSPGTSGGGGAYEQYF,TGTGCCAGCTCACCCGGGACTAGCGGGGGAGGAGGGGCCTACGAGCAGTACTTC
11,TRBV2,TRBJ1-4,once,-,CASTANEKLFF,TGTGCCAGCACGGCGAATGAAAAACTGTTTTTT
13,TRBV28,TRBJ2-1,once,TRBD2,CASNWGGYNEQFF,TGTGCCAGCAACTGGGGGGGGTACAATGAGCAGTTCTTC
13,TRBV5-1,TRBJ2-1,-,-,CASSLSGNNEQFF,TGCGCCAGCAGCTTGTCTGGGAACAATGAGCAGTTCTTC
18,TRBV7-2,TRBJ2-1,-,TRBD2,CASSLVRAGRTFYNEQFF,TGTGCCAGCAGCTTAGTTAGAGCGGGGCGGACCTTTTACAATGAGCAGTTCTTC
14,TRBV30,TRBJ2-6,-,-,CAWLWGSGANVLTF,TGTGCCTGGCTCTGGGGCTCTGGGGCCAACGTCCTGACTTTC
15,TRBV5-4,TRBJ2-7,-,-,CASSPGARSHYEQYF,TGTGCCAGCAGCCCCGGGGCACGTTCCCACTACGAGCAGTACTTC
15,TRBV3-1,TRBJ1-1,-,-,CASSQGVQLNTEAFF,TGTGCCAGCAGCCAAGGGGTCCAGCTGAACACTGAAGCTTTCTTT
14,TRBV5-6,TRBJ1-4,-,-,CASSSPTGGEKLFF,TGTGCCAGCAGCTCCCCGACAGGCGGGGAAAAACTGTTTTTT
12,TRBV7-2,TRBJ1-2,-,-,CASSFGQHGYTF,TGTGCCAGCAGCTTTGGGCAGCATGGCTACACCTTC
15,TRBV6-5,TRBJ2-7,-,-,CASSPGTPSSYEQYF,TGTGCCAGCAGTCCAGGGACTCCTAGCTCCTACGAGCAGTACTTC
15,TRBV5-1,TRBJ1-2,once,-,CASSPLGGSNYGYTF,TGCGCCAGCAGCCCTCTTGGGGGGAGCAACTATGGCTACACCTTC
13,TRBV6-2/TRBV6-3,TRBJ2-7,-,TRBD1,CASRNGQGGEQYF,TGTGCCAGCAGAAATGGACAGGGTGGCGAGCAGTACTTC
14,TRBV12-3/TRBV12-4,TRBJ2-7,-,-,CASSNRANSYEQYF,TGTGCCAGCAGTAACAGGGCTAACTCCTACGAGCAGTACTTC
16,TRBV14,TRBJ2-5,-,-,CASSLGLRGARETQYF,TGTGCCAGCAGCCTTGGACTGAGGGGCGCGCGAGAGACCCAGTACTTC
13,TRBV5-1,TRBJ1-5,once,-,CASSLAGEQPQHF,TGCGCCAGCAGCTTGGCGGGAGAGCAGCCCCAGCATTTT
14,TRBV7-6,TRBJ2-7,-,-,CASSFGTAAYEQYF,TGTGCCAGCAGCTTTGGGACGGCTGCCTACGAGCAGTACTTC
15,TRBV18,TRBJ2-1,-,TRBD1,CASSSLDRASNEQFF,TGTGCCAGCTCATCTCTGGACAGGGCGAGCAATGAGCAGTTCTTC
17,TRBV4-1,TRBJ2-3,-,TRBD2,CASSQVIAGYSTDTQYF,TGCGCCAGCAGCCAAGTGATAGCGGGGTATAGCACAGATACGCAGTATTTT
14,TRBV5-1,TRBJ2-5,-,-,CASSTPGVKETQYF,TGCGCCAGCAGCACTCCAGGGGTAAAAGAGACCCAGTACTTC
15,TRBV24-1,TRBJ2-1,-,TRBD1,CATSPLGDRDNEQFF,TGTGCCACCAGTCCACTGGGGGACAGAGACAATGAGCAGTTCTTC
16,TRBV5-4,TRBJ1-2,once,TRBD1,CASSSTSRQGTGGYTF,TGTGCCAGCAGCTCCACAAGTCGACAGGGGACAGGGGGCTACACCTTC
14,TRBV28,TRBJ1-1,-,-,CASTPRAVNTEAFF,TGTGCCAGCACCCCTAGGGCCGTGAACACTGAAGCTTTCTTT
15,TRBV20-1,TRBJ2-7,-,TRBD1,CSASGWDRGRYEQYF,TGCAGTGCTAGCGGATGGGACAGGGGCCGATACGAGCAGTACTTC
16,TRBV7-8,TRBJ1-2,-,TRBD1,CASSPRDRQANYGYTF,TGTGCCAGCAGCCCGAGGGACAGACAAGCTAACTATGGCTACACCTTC
14,TRBV6-1,TRBJ1-2,-,-,CASSERDLNYGYTF,TGTGCCAGCAGTGAAAGGGATCTGAACTATGGCTACACCTTC
13,TRBV5-8,TRBJ2-5,-,-,CASSLGLSETQYF,TGTGCCAGCAGCTTGGGTCTGTCAGAGACCCAGTACTTC
15,TRBV7-8,TRBJ1-4,-,TRBD1,CASSYTGEPGEKLFF,TGTGCCAGCAGTTATACAGGGGAGCCGGGTGAAAAACTGTTTTTT
16,TRBV15,TRBJ2-7,-,TRBD2,CATSDSRLAGEYEQYF,TGTGCCACCAGCGATAGTCGACTAGCGGGGGAATACGAGCAGTACTTC
11,TRBV6-1,TRBJ1-2,-,-,CASLRPDGYTF,TGTGCCAGCCTCCGACCGGATGGCTACACCTTC
16,TRBV20-1,TRBJ1-3,-,TRBD1,CSARQRDRGSGNTIYF,TGCAGTGCTAGACAACGGGACAGGGGGTCTGGAAACACCATATATTTT
15,TRBV12-3/TRBV12-4,TRBJ2-3,-,TRBD2,CASSLEGLADNTQYF,TGTGCCAGCAGTTTAGAGGGACTAGCGGACAATACGCAGTATTTT
15,TRBV29-1,TRBJ2-2,-,-,CSVEALDFNTGELFF,TGCAGCGTTGAAGCTTTGGACTTTAACACCGGGGAGCTGTTTTTT
17,TRBV18,TRBJ1-3,-,-,CASSAYRDLSSGNTIYF,TGTGCCAGCTCAGCCTACAGGGACCTAAGCTCTGGAAACACCATATATTTT